This TCR beta chain came from a study of identical twins. General study findings and limits: Low generation probability was overrepresented in out-of-frame alpha sequences shared by twins. Twins' surplus sharing was weaker for beta out-of-frame sequences.

TCRdb reprocessed the 5' RACE reads via MiXCR and lists one record per CDR3 protein. The table shows more than 250,000 distinct CDR3 sequences, with under 9.5% occurring only once. All of the donors were Caucasians in good health. The germline V gene has CDR1 LGHNT and CDR2 FRNRAP. The junction had 0 bases not matched to a gene; V was cut back by 0 bases and J by 6 bases. The CDR3 is 15 amino acids. The sample holds one count of this clonotype. Antigen specificity is unknown. A further study also used this sample, focusing on yellow fever vaccine responses in identical twins.

The clonotype originates from a woman under 30 in good health. The sample consisted of memory (CD45RO+) T cells sorted from blood. The chain employs TRBV12-5 and TRBJ2-2; 11 bases are a match to TRBD2. The CDR3 is CASGLVLAGAGELFF. The CDR3 DNA is TGTGCTAGTGGTTTGGTACTAGCGGGAGCCGGGGAGCTGTTTTTT.